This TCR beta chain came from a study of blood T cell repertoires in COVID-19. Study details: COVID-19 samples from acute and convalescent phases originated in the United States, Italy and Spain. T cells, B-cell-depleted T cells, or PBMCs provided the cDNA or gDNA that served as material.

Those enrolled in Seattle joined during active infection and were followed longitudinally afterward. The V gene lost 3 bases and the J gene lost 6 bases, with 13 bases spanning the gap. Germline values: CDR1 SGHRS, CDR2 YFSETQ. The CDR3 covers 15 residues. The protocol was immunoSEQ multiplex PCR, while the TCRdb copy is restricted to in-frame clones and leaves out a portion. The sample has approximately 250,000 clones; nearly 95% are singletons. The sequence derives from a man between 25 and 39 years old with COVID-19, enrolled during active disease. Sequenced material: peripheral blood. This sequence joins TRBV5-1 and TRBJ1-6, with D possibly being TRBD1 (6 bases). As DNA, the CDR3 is TGCGCCAGCAGCTCACAGGGACCCCCTAATTCACCCCTCCACTTT. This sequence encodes CASSSQGPPNSPLHF.